A selection of T cell receptor beta chains follows, all from one sample in a study of OX40 agonist ivuxolimab in advanced cancers. Profiled with immunoSEQ multiplex PCR; TCRdb holds only in-frame clones, not every one. The data contain approximately 19,000 clones, 65% to 85% of them seen just once; the ten biggest clones take up 11%. Here the sequenced sample was CD4+ or CD8+ T cells sorted from blood, taken in a trial of the OX40 agonist ivuxolimab. Receptor source: an adult with an advanced solid tumor such as melanoma, head and neck, liver or kidney cancer. Each CDR3 is given with its conserved first and last residue. Each record gives: D gene, J gene, V gene, clone size, CDR3 DNA, CDR3 protein. The D gene is left open where the match is weak. Not every row has a clone size; where given, it reads once, few, many or a size class.

>-|TRBJ2-1|TRBV20-1|-
TGCAGTGCAGCGTACAATGAGCAGTTCTTC
CSAAYNEQFF
>-|TRBJ2-7|TRBV11-2|-
TGTGCCAGCAGATCCGCCGGGACCAACTACGAGCAGTACTTC
CASRSAGTNYEQYF
>-|TRBJ2-7|TRBV29-1|-
TGCAGCGTTGGAATGCCCTCCGGGACAATCTCCTACGAGCAGTACTTC
CSVGMPSGTISYEQYF
>-|TRBJ2-1|TRBV4-1|-
TGCGCCAGCAGCCAGGAGGGGGCTGGACAGGGGAAGGCGGGAGGGCCGGATGAGCAGTTCTTC
CASSQEGAGQGKAGGPDEQFF
>TRBD1|TRBJ1-2|TRBV6-6|-
TGTGCCAGCAGCCACACAGGGGCGGGCGGCTACACCTTC
CASSHTGAGGYTF
>TRBD2|TRBJ2-7|TRBV4-1|-
TGCGCCAGCAGCCACCCAAGAGCGGGAAATGAGCAGTACTTC
CASSHPRAGNEQYF
>TRBD1|TRBJ2-1|TRBV7-2|-
TGTGCCAGCAGCGCGTACAGGGGCGGTGAGCAGTTCTTC
CASSAYRGGEQFF
>TRBD1|TRBJ1-4|TRBV7-9|-
TGTGCCAGCAGTCCGCCTATGACAGGGGCGGGCGAAAAACTGTTTTTT
CASSPPMTGAGEKLFF
>TRBD2|TRBJ2-2|TRBV27|-
TGTGCCAGCAGTCACTGGACTAGCGGGGGGCCCGGGGAGCTGTTTTTT
CASSHWTSGGPGELFF
>-|TRBJ1-5|TRBV11-2|-
TGTGCCAGCAGCTTGGCATGGGGGGGGAATCAGCCCCAGCATTTT
CASSLAWGGNQPQHF
>-|TRBJ2-7|TRBV2|-
TGTGCCAGCTCCGAGGAAGACGAGCAGTACTTC
CASSEEDEQYF
>-|TRBJ2-1|TRBV7-9|-
TGTGCCAGCAGCTTATCCAATGAGCAGTTCTTC
CASSLSNEQFF
>-|TRBJ2-5|TRBV9|-
TGTGCCAGCAGCGTTGCAACAGGCCCCCCGGAGACCCAGTACTTC
CASSVATGPPETQYF
>-|TRBJ2-7|TRBV10-1|-
TGCGCCAGCAGTGAGTCAGGACACCGTAGCTCCTACGAGCAGTACTTC
CASSESGHRSSYEQYF
>-|TRBJ1-1|TRBV19|-
TGTGCCAGTAGTATGTGGGGTAGAACCACTGAAGCTTTCTTT
CASSMWGRTTEAFF
>-|TRBJ2-2|TRBV4-1|-
TGCGCCAGCAGCCAAGGGAAAGGCCGTTACACCGGGGAGCTGTTTTTT
CASSQGKGRYTGELFF
>TRBD1|TRBJ1-5|TRBV19|medium-sized
TGTGCCAGTAGGGGGGACAGGGTTCGCAATCAGCCCCAGCATTTT
CASRGDRVRNQPQHF
>-|TRBJ1-1|TRBV30|once
TGTGCCTGTCAGGGCTCGAATGGTGAAGCTTTCTTT
CACQGSNGEAFF
>TRBD1|TRBJ1-1|TRBV6-5|once
TGTGCCAGCAGTAGGACACAGGGGGGCACTGAAGCTTTCTTT
CASSRTQGGTEAFF
>TRBD2|TRBJ2-3|TRBV5-1|-
TGCGCCAGCAGCTTGGGTCGGGGGGAGGACTCTAGCACAGATACGCAGTATTTT
CASSLGRGEDSSTDTQYF
>-|TRBJ1-1|TRBV19|-
TGTGCCAGTAGTATAAAGGTCGGGACACCAGCTTTCTTT
CASSIKVGTPAFF
>-|TRBJ1-1|TRBV28|-
TGTGCCAGCAGTATAGGACAGAGAAACACTGAAGCTTTCTTT
CASSIGQRNTEAFF
>TRBD1|TRBJ2-5|TRBV7-9|-
TGTGCCAGCAGCGTACGACAGGGGAGGGAGACCCAGTACTTC
CASSVRQGRETQYF
>-|TRBJ1-1|TRBV2|-
TGTGCCAGCACCACCCCGGGGGTCCCTGAAGCTTTCTTT
CASTTPGVPEAFF
>TRBD1|TRBJ1-1|TRBV5-5|-
TGTGCCAGCAGCTTGGAAGGGGGCATAGGGAGAAACACTGAAGCTTTCTTT
CASSLEGGIGRNTEAFF
>-|TRBJ2-7|TRBV5-4|-
TGTGCCAGCAGCGTACAGGGTCCCAACGAGCAGTACTTC
CASSVQGPNEQYF
>-|TRBJ1-1|TRBV7-8|-
TGTGCCAGCAGCCTCGGCCGCGGGATCACTGAAGCTTTCTTT
CASSLGRGITEAFF
>TRBD1|TRBJ2-2|TRBV28|-
TGTGCCAGCAGTTTCCCAAACAGGGGACCGAACACCGGGGAGCTGTTTTTT
CASSFPNRGPNTGELFF
>-|TRBJ2-7|TRBV5-8|-
TGTGCCAGCAGCACTGGGACTCACGAGCAGTACTTC
CASSTGTHEQYF
>-|TRBJ2-2|TRBV28|-
TGTGCCAGCAGTTTATGGAACACCGGGGAGCTGTTTTTT
CASSLWNTGELFF
>-|TRBJ2-1|TRBV4-3|-
TGCGCCAGCAGCCAAGATTGGGGGTCCTACAATGAGCAGTTCTTC
CASSQDWGSYNEQFF
>-|TRBJ1-1|TRBV4-3|-
TGCGCCAGCAGCCAAGACGGTCGGGGGACCCCCGCAGATGAAGCTTTCTTT
CASSQDGRGTPADEAFF
>-|TRBJ2-5|TRBV7-9|-
TGTGCCAGCAGCTTATTCCACGGACTTAGGGAGACCCAGTACTTC
CASSLFHGLRETQYF
>-|TRBJ2-5|TRBV6-5|-
TGTGCCAGCAGTCCCTTCCGGTTGCGAGAGACCCAGTACTTC
CASSPFRLRETQYF
>-|TRBJ2-1|TRBV7-2|-
TGTGCCAGCAGCTTAGTCTCTAGCGACTACAATGAGCAGTTCTTC
CASSLVSSDYNEQFF
>TRBD2|TRBJ2-7|TRBV5-6|once
TGTGCCAGCAGCTCCCTCTTTCTAGCGGGAGAGGTCTGGGGCGAGCAGTACTTC
CASSSLFLAGEVWGEQYF
>-|TRBJ2-1|TRBV11-1|-
TGTGCCAGCAGCCCCCCTGCCCCTGAGCAGTTCTTC
CASSPPAPEQFF
>-|TRBJ2-7|TRBV4-2|-
TGTGCCAGCAGCCAAGTAGGGGGAGGTTTAGCGGTCCATTACGAGCAGTACTTC
CASSQVGGGLAVHYEQYF
>-|TRBJ2-2|TRBV4-3|-
TGCGCCAGCAGCCAAGGACTGAACACCGGGGAGCTGTTTTTT
CASSQGLNTGELFF
>-|TRBJ2-1|TRBV11-1|-
TGTGCCAGCGAAGGTCGTGTCCTGTTCTTC
CASEGRVLFF
>-|TRBJ2-3|TRBV27|-
TGTGCCAGCAGCGCTCGGGCAGAAAGCAGTCCAGATACGCAGTATTTT
CASSARAESSPDTQYF
>TRBD1|TRBJ1-5|TRBV9|-
TGTGCCAGCAGCGAAGGGACAGGGGGAAATCAGCCCCAGCATTTT
CASSEGTGGNQPQHF
>-|TRBJ2-7|TRBV10-2|-
TGCGCCAGCAGTGATTCCGGGACGGTCACCTACGAGCAGTACTTC
CASSDSGTVTYEQYF
>-|TRBJ2-1|TRBV7-9|-
TGTGCCAGCAGCTACATGTCCGGGGATATAAACTACAATGAGCAGTTCTTC
CASSYMSGDINYNEQFF